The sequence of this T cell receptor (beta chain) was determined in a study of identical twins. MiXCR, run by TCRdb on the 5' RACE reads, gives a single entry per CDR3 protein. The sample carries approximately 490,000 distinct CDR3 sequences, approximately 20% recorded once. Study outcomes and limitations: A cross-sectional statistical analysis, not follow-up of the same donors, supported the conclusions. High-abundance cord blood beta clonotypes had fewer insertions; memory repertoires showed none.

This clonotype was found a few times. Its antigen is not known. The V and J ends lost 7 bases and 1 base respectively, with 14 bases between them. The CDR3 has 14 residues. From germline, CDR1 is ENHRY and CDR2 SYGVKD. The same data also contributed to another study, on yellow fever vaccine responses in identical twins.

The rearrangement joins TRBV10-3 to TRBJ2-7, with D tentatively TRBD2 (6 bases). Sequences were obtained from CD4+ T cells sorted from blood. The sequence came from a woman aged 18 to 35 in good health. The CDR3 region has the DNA TGTGCCATCAAGTCCCTACGGGAGTCCTACGAGCAGTACTTC. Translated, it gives CAIKSLRESYEQYF.